This T cell receptor beta chain is from a study of human versus mouse CDR3 diversity and MHC coevolution. Notes on the study in general: iCHAO1 estimated the human TCR beta repertoire at some 1.6 million clonotypes. Clonal inequality was lowest in most of the three human donors.

Cells were CD45RO-negative CD62L-positive naive CD4 T cells sorted from PBMCs. Note on this clone: Its antigen remains unknown.

There are 13 residues in the CDR3. V gave up 4 bases and J gave up 8 bases, with 14 bases separating them. The V gene's germline CDR1 is MDHEN and CDR2 SYDVKM. The assay was immunoSEQ multiplex PCR, and TCRdb's table has in-frame clones only and misses some. The table includes fewer than 100,000 clones, around 93% detected once. The TCR originated in a person aged 30 to 69 in good health. The chain recombines TRBV28 with TRBJ1-2; possible D gene TRBD1, 6 bases. The sequenced sample consisted of naive CD4+ T cells from blood. As to subset: CD45RO-negative CD62L-positive naive CD4 T cells. CDR3 sequence: CASSSLGTTGYTF. The CDR3 DNA reads TGTGCCAGCAGTTCTTTAGGGACAACCGGCTACACCTTC.